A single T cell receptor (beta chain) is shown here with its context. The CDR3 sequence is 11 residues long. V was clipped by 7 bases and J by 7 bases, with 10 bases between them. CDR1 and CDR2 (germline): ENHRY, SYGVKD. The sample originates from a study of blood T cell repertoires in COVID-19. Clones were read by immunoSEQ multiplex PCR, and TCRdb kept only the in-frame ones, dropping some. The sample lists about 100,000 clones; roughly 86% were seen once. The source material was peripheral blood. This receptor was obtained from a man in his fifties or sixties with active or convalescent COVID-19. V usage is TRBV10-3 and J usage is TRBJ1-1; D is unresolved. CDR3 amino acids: CAITREVEAFF. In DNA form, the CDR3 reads TGTGCCATCACACGGGAAGTTGAAGCTTTCTTT.